This T cell receptor (beta chain) was identified in a study of CD8 T cells in Susac syndrome. Study results and caveats: The study recognized that its TCR sequencing and HLA analysis covered a relatively small number of individuals. The CD4+ T cell repertoire of patients with Susac syndrome showed no detectable clonal expansion.

This CDR3 is built from 14 residues. The germline CDR1 and CDR2 sequences are SGHKS and YYEKEE (reference sequence). The ends were cut back, 4 bases at V and 2 bases at J, with 11 bases in the middle. Random hexamers served to reverse transcribe roughly 0.45 to 1 ug RNA. TCR beta CDR3 was amplified by immunoSEQ multiplex PCR. This amplification extended across 54 Vbeta and 13 Jbeta segments. MiXCR was run by TCRdb on the immunoSEQ multiplex PCR reads, yielding one entry per CDR3 protein. The sample lists 150,000 to 200,000 distinct CDR3 sequences; roughly 94% were seen once. Worth noting for this clonotype: Antigen: not known.

Sequencing of TCR beta, carried out with a high-throughput approach, was applied to CD8+ and CD4+ T cells from the blood. The sample taken for sequencing was CD4+ T cells from PBMCs. The rearrangement uses TRBV5-5 and TRBJ2-3; D possibly corresponds to TRBD2 (5 bases). The receptor was derived from a human donor with Susac syndrome. The CDR3 nucleotides are TGTGCCAGCAGCGCTAGCATTATCACAGATACGCAGTATTTT. Its translation: CASSASIITDTQYF.